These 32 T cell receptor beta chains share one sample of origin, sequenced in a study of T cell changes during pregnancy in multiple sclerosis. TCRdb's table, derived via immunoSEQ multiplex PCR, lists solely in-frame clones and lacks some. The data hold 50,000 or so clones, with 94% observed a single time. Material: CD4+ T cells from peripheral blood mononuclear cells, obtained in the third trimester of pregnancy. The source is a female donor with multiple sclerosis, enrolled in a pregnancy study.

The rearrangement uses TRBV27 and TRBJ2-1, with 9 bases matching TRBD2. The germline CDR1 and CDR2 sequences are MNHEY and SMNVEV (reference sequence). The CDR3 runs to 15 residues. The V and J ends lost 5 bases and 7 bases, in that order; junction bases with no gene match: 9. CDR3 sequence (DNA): TGTGCCAGCAGTCTCTTAGCGGGGGAGGGGAATGAGCAGTTCTTC. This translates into CASSLLAGEGNEQFF.

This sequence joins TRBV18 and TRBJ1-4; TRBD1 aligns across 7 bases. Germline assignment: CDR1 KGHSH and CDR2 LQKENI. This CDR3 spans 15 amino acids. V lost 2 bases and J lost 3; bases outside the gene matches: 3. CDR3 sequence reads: CASSPAGQPNEKLFF. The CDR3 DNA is TGTGCCAGCTCACCAGCGGGACAGCCTAATGAAAAACTGTTTTTT.

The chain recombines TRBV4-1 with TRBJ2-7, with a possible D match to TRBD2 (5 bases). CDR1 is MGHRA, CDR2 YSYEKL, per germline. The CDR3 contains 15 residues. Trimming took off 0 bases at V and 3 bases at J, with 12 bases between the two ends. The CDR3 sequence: CASSQDTRDYYEQYF. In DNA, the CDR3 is TGCGCCAGCAGCCAAGATACGAGGGATTACTACGAGCAGTACTTC.

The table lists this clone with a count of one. Written as DNA, the CDR3 is TGTGCCAGCAGCGGATGGACAGGGGTTGATGGCTACACCTTC. It codes for CASSGWTGVDGYTF. The chain employs TRBV9 and TRBJ1-2; 9 bases align to TRBD1. The CDR3 consists of 14 residues. J was trimmed by 6 bases and V by 3 bases; bases with no gene match: 6. Germline lookup yields CDR1 SGDLS and CDR2 YYNGEE.

The DNA of the CDR3 is TGCAGTTTAGGGGGCCTTAGCACCCAGTACTTC. Protein product: CSLGGLSTQYF. The chain carries TRBV20-1 and TRBJ2-5, with TRBD1 identical over 7 bases. Germline CDR1 reads DFQATT; CDR2 reads SNEGSKA (reference sequence). The junction had 8 bases not matched to a gene; V was cut back by 8 bases and J by 8 bases. The length of the CDR3 is 11 residues.

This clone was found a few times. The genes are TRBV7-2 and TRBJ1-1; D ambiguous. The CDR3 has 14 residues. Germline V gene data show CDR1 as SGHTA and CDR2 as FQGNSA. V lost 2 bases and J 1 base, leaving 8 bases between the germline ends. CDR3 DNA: TGTGCCAGCAGCTTAATGGTGAGGAACACTGAAGCTTTCTTT. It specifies CASSLMVRNTEAFF.

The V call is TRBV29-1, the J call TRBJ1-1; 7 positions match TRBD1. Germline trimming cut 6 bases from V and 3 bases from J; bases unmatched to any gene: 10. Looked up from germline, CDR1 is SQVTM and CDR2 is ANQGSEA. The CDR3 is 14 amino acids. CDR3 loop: CSVDGPGGYTEAFF. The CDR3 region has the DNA TGCAGCGTAGACGGGCCAGGGGGGTACACTGAAGCTTTCTTT.

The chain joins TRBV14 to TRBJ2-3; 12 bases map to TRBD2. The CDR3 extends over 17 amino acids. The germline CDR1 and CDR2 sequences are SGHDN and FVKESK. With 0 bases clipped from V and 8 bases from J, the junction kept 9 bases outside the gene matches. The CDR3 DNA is TGTGCCAGCAGCCAAGATCTTCGGCTAGCGGGAGGGGGTACGCAGTATTTT. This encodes CASSQDLRLAGGGTQYF.

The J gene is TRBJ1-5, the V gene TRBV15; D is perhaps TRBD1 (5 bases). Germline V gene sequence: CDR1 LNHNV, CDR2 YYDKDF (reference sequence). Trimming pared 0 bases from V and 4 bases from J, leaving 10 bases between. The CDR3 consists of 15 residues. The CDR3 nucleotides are TGTGCCACCAGCAGAGAGGCCAGGGTAAATCAGCCCCAGCATTTT. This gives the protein CATSREARVNQPQHF. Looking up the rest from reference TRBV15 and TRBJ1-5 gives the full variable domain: DAMVIQNPRYQVTQFGKPVTLSCSQTLNHNVMYWYQQKSSQAPKLLFHYYDKDFNNEADTPDNFQSRRPNTSFCFLDIRSPGLGDTAMYLCATSREARVNQPQHFGDGTRLSIL.

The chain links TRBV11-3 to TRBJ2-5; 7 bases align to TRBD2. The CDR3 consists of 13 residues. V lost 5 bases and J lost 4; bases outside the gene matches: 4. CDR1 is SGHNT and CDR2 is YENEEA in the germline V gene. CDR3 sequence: CASSRGSSETQYF. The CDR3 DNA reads TGTGCCAGCAGCCGCGGGAGCTCAGAGACCCAGTACTTC.

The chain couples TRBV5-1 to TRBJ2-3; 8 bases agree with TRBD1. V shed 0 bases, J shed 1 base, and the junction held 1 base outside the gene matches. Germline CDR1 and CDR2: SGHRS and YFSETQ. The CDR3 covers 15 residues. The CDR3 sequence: CASSLVTGGTDTQYF. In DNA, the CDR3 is TGCGCCAGCAGCTTGGTGACAGGGGGCACAGATACGCAGTATTTT.

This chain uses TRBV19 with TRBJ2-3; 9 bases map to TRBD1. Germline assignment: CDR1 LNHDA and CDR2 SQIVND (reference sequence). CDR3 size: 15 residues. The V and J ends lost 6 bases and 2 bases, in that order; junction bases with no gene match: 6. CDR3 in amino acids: CASSRQGESTDTQYF. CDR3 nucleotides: TGTGCCAGTAGCCGACAGGGGGAGTCCACAGATACGCAGTATTTT.

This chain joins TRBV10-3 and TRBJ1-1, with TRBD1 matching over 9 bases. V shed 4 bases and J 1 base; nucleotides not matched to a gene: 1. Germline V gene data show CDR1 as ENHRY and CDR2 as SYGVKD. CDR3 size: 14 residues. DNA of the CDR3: TGTGCCATCAGTGGGGACAGGGCGAACACTGAAGCTTTCTTT. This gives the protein CAISGDRANTEAFF.

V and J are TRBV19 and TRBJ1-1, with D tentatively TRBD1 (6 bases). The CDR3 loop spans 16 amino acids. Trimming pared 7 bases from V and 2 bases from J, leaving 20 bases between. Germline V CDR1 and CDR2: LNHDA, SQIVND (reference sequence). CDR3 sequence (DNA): TGTGCCAGTACCCCAAGCAGGGGAGTAAGAAACACTGAAGCTTTCTTT. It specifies CASTPSRGVRNTEAFF.

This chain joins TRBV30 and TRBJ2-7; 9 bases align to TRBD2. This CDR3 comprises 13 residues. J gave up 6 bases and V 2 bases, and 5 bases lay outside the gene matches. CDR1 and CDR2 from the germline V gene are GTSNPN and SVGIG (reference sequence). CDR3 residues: CAWSRGRATEQYF. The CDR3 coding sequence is TGTGCCTGGAGTCGCGGGAGGGCCACCGAGCAGTACTTC.

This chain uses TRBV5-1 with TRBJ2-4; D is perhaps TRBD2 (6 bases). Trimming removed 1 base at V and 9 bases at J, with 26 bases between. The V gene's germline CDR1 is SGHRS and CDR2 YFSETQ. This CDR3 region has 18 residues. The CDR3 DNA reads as TGCGCCAGCAGCTTGAGAGCGAGCGGGTCGGGACGAAACGTCATTCAGTACTTC. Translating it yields CASSLRASGSGRNVIQYF. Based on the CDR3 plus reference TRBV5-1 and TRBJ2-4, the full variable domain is KAGVTQTPRYLIKTRGQQVTLSCSPISGHRSVSWYQQTPGQGLQFLFEYFSETQRNKGNFPGRFSGRQFSNSRSEMNVSTLELGDSALYLCASSLRASGSGRNVIQYFGAGTRLSVL.

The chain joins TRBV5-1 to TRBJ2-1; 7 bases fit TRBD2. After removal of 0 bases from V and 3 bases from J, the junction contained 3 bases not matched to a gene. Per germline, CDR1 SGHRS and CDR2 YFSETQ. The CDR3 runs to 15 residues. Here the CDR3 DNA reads TGCGCCAGCAGCTTGGAGGGAGGGTTCTACAATGAGCAGTTCTTC. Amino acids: CASSLEGGFYNEQFF.

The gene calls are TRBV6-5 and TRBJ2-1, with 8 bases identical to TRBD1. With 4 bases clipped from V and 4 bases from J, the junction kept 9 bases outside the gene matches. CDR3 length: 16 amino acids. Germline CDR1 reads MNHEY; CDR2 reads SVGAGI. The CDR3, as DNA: TGTGCCAGCAGTTCAATCCTCGGACAGGGTTACAATGAGCAGTTCTTC. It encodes CASSSILGQGYNEQFF.

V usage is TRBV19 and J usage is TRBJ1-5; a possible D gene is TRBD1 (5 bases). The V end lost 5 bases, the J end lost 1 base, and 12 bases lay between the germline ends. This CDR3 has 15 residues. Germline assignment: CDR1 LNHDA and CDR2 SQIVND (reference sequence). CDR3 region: CASSQWKGSNQPQHF. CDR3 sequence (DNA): TGTGCCAGTAGTCAGTGGAAGGGGAGCAATCAGCCCCAGCATTTT.

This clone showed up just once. DNA for the CDR3: TGTGCCAGCAGAATGCGTGAAAAACTGTTTTTT. It specifies CASRMREKLFF. J is TRBJ1-4 and V is TRBV21-1. TRBV21-1 is a pseudogene. This CDR3 is built from 11 residues.

The CDR3 coding sequence is TGTGCCATCAGTGAGGGGCCCCCACTAGCGTCTAGCACAGATACGCAGTATTTT. Its translation: CAISEGPPLASSTDTQYF. J is TRBJ2-3 and V is TRBV10-3; 7 bases map to TRBD2. The CDR3 totals 18 residues. CDR1 and CDR2 from the germline V gene are ENHRY and SYGVKD. J lost 0 bases, V lost 2 bases, and 11 bases had no gene match.

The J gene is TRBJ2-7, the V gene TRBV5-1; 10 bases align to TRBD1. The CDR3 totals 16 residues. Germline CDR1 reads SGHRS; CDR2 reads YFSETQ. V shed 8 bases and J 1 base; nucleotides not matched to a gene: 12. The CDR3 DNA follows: TGCGCCAGTTCCTCCGGGACAGGGGCTAATTCCTACGAGCAGTACTTC. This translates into CASSSGTGANSYEQYF.

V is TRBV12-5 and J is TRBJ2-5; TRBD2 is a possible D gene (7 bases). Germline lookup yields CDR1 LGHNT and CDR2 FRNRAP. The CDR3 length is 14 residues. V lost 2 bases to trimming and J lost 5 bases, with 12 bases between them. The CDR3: CASGLMAGAETQYF. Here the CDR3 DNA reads TGTGCTAGTGGTTTGATGGCGGGGGCTGAGACCCAGTACTTC.

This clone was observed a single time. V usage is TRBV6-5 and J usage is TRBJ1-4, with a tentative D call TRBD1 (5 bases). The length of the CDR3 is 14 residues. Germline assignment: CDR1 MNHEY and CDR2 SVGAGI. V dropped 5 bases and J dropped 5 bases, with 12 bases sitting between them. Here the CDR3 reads CASSQGRLNEKLFF. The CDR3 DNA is TGTGCCAGCAGTCAGGGCAGGCTAAATGAAAAACTGTTTTTT.

The CDR3 bases are TGCGCCAGCAGCTTGACTAGCGCGAGCACAGATACGCAGTATTTT. It is translated as CASSLTSASTDTQYF. The V and J genes are TRBV5-1 and TRBJ2-3; 7 nucleotides match TRBD2. V dropped 1 base and J dropped 0; count of bases not matched to a gene: 2. This CDR3 comprises 15 residues. Germline loops: CDR1 SGHRS, CDR2 YFSETQ.

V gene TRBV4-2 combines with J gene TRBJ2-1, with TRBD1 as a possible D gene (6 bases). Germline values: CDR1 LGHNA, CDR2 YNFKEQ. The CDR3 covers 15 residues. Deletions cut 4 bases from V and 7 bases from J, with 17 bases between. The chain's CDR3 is CASSPITGMGNEQFF. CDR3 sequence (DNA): TGTGCCAGCAGCCCCATAACAGGGATGGGGAATGAGCAGTTCTTC.

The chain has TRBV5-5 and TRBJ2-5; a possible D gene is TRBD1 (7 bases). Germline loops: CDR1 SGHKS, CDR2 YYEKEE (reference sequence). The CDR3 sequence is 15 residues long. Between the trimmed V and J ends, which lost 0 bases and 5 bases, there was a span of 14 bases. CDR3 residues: CASSLGYPGGETQYF. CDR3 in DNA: TGTGCCAGCAGCTTGGGATATCCAGGGGGGGAGACCCAGTACTTC.

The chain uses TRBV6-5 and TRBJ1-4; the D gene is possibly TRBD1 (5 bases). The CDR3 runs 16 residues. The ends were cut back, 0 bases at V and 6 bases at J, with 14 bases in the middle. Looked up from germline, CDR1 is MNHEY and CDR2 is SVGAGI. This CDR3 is CASSYSYPGLDEKLFF. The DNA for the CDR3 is TGTGCCAGCAGTTACTCATACCCAGGGCTCGATGAAAAACTGTTTTTT.

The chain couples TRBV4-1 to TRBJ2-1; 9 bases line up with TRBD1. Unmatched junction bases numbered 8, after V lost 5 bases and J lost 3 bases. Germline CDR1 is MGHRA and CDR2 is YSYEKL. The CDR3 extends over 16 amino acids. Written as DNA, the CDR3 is TGCGCCAGCAGCTTCTCCGGGACAGGGATCTACAATGAGCAGTTCTTC. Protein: CASSFSGTGIYNEQFF.

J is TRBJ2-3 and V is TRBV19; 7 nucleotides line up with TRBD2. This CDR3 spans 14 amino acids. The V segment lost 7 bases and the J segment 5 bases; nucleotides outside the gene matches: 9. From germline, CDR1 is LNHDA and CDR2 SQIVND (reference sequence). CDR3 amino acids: CASTPSGEGDTQYF. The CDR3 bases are TGTGCCAGTACGCCTAGCGGAGAAGGAGATACGCAGTATTTT. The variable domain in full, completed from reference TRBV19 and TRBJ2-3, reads DGGITQSPKYLFRKEGQNVTLSCEQNLNHDAMYWYRQDPGQGLRLIYYSQIVNDFQKGDIAEGYSVSREKKESFPLTVTSAQKNPTAFYLCASTPSGEGDTQYFGPGTRLTVL.

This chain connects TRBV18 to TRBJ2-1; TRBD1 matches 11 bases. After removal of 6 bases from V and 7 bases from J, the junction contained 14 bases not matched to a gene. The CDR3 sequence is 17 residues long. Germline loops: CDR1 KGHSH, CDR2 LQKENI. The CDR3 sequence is CASSQGQGEIAGNEQFF. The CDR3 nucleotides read TGTGCCAGCTCGCAGGGACAGGGGGAAATCGCGGGGAATGAGCAGTTCTTC.

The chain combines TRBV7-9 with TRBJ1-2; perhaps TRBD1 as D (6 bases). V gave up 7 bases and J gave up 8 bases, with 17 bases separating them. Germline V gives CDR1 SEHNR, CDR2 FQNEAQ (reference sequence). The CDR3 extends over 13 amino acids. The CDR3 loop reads CASTPPRGGGYTF. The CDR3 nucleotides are TGTGCCAGCACCCCCCCGCGGGGGGGCGGCTACACCTTC.